The 14 T cell receptor beta chains presented below share a single source sample, sequenced in a study of shared clonotypes between healthy human individuals. TCRdb's copy holds only in-frame clones and misses some; the assay was immunoSEQ multiplex PCR. The repertoire holds 1.5 million to 2.5 million clones, with about 95% as singletons. CD45RO-negative cells were positively selected for CCR7, leaving out terminally differentiated effector memory CD45RA+ cells. Sequenced material: naive CD8+ T cells sorted from blood. The receptors here all came from a man between 18 and 29 years old in good health.

This rearrangement joins TRBV2 to TRBJ2-7, with a tentative D call TRBD2 (6 bases). Germline-derived CDR1 and CDR2 are SNHLY and FYNNEI. V lost 0 bases and J 8 bases, leaving 26 bases between the germline ends. CDR3 length equals 18 residues. The CDR3 region has the DNA TGTGCCAGCAGTGAAGCGCTCCCCGGGACTCTCGCAGAAGAGAAGCAGTACTTC. This gives the protein CASSEALPGTLAEEKQYF.

Here the CDR3 reads CASSYGTFIYF. Written as DNA, the CDR3 is TGTGCCAGCAGCTATGGGACTTTTATATATTTT. This chain joins TRBV7-9 and TRBJ1-3; D possibly corresponds to TRBD1 (5 bases). CDR1 is SEHNR and CDR2 is FQNEAQ in the germline V gene (reference sequence). The CDR3 runs to 11 residues. Trimming cost V 4 bases and J 13 bases, with 11 bases left between them. The full variable domain, its missing parts supplied by reference TRBV7-9 and TRBJ1-3, is DTGVSQNPRHKITKRGQNVTFRCDPISEHNRLYWYRQTLGQGPEFLTYFQNEAQLEKSRLLSDRFSAERPKGSFSTLEIQRTEQGDSAMYLCASSYGTFIYFGEGSWLTVV.

The chain has TRBV19 and TRBJ2-1, with 7 bases that match TRBD2. From germline, CDR1 is LNHDA and CDR2 SQIVND (reference sequence). With V trimmed by 6 bases and J by 9 bases, 11 bases remained unmatched. The CDR3 loop spans 14 amino acids. The CDR3 region has the DNA TGTGCCAGTAGAGGACTAGTGGGGTTTGGTGAGCAGTTCTTC. Its protein is CASRGLVGFGEQFF.

The CDR3 DNA reads TGTGCCAGCAGCTTTGTGGGAGGCAATGAGCAGTTCTTC. This encodes CASSFVGGNEQFF. The gene calls are TRBV11-2 and TRBJ2-1, with D possibly being TRBD2 (6 bases). This CDR3 has 13 amino acids. The V end lost 3 bases, the J end lost 6 bases, and 9 bases lay between the germline ends. CDR1 is SGHAT and CDR2 is FQNNGV in the germline V gene.

The chain is built from TRBV27 and TRBJ1-1; the D gene is possibly TRBD1 (6 bases). CDR3 length: 14 amino acids. Trimming stripped 4 bases from V and 5 bases from J, with 14 bases between. Looked up from germline, CDR1 is MNHEY and CDR2 is SMNVEV (reference sequence). The CDR3 nucleotides read TGTGCCAGCAGTTCATTAGGGGGGAGAACTGAAGCTTTCTTT. It specifies CASSSLGGRTEAFF.

The chain is built from TRBV19 and TRBJ2-1, with 7 positions matching TRBD2. This CDR3 is 18 amino acids long. Germline CDR1 and CDR2: LNHDA and SQIVND (reference sequence). Trimming removed 4 bases from V and 2 bases from J; junction bases left unmatched: 14. The CDR3 region is CASSTRGDWRETYNEQFF. In DNA form, the CDR3 reads TGTGCCAGTAGTACCCGGGGGGATTGGCGTGAAACCTACAATGAGCAGTTCTTC.

The V and J genes are TRBV6-5 and TRBJ1-1; D call uncertain. The CDR3 contains 15 residues. Germline assignment: CDR1 MNHEY and CDR2 SVGAGI. Between the trimmed V and J ends, which lost 6 bases and 3 bases, there was a span of 17 bases. The CDR3 DNA reads as TGTGCCAGCAGACCCGGACTCTCGGCGTACACTGAAGCTTTCTTT. This codes for CASRPGLSAYTEAFF.

This chain joins TRBV13 and TRBJ1-1; D perhaps matches TRBD1 (5 bases). This CDR3 is built from 14 residues. Germline V gene data show CDR1 as PRHDT and CDR2 as FYEKMQ (reference sequence). Deletions cut 0 bases from V and 3 bases from J, with 8 bases between. CDR3 in DNA: TGTGCCAGCAGCTTAGGTTCGGGGGACACTGAAGCTTTCTTT. Protein sequence: CASSLGSGDTEAFF.

About this clone itself: Other DNA variants within this sample encode the same CDR3. The chain joins TRBV29-1 to TRBJ2-3; D not resolved. This CDR3 region has 8 residues. The germline gives CDR1 SQVTM, CDR2 ANQGSEA. The CDR3 is CSDRTQYF. The CDR3 nucleotides are TGCAGTGACCGCACGCAGTATTTT.

The chain uses TRBV10-2 and TRBJ1-2; no firm D call. Germline CDR1 reads WSHSY; CDR2 reads SAAADI. The CDR3 consists of 13 residues. V lost 6 bases and J lost 4, with 12 bases in between. The CDR3 loop is CASSAALGYGYTF. The CDR3 DNA reads as TGCGCCAGCAGCGCGGCGCTCGGCTATGGCTACACCTTC.

With regard to this clone: Other DNA sequences in this specimen translate into the identical CDR3. The chain employs TRBV9 and TRBJ2-7; 7 bases are shared with TRBD1. Germline lookup yields CDR1 SGDLS and CDR2 YYNGEE. J lost 0 bases, V lost 0 bases, and 3 bases had no gene match. The CDR3 is made up of 15 amino acids. This CDR3 reads CASSVAGTASYEQYF. The CDR3 region has the DNA TGTGCCAGCAGCGTAGCTGGGACAGCCTCCTACGAGCAGTACTTC.

The chain joins TRBV6-1 to TRBJ2-7; D remains unclear. The CDR3 is 11 residues long. Germline V lookup: CDR1 MNHNS, CDR2 SASEGT. Trimming pared 11 bases from V and 4 bases from J, leaving 12 bases between. The CDR3 is CALGMLYEQYF. The CDR3 bases are TGTGCCCTGGGGATGTTATACGAGCAGTACTTC.

This chain uses TRBV10-3 with TRBJ1-4, with 7 bases that match TRBD1. CDR1 ENHRY and CDR2 SYGVKD come from the germline V gene. The length of the CDR3 is 14 residues. Germline trimming cut 5 bases from V and 8 bases from J; bases unmatched to any gene: 8. The CDR3 bases are TGTGCCATCAGTCCGACAGGGCCGGAAGAAAAACTGTTTTTT. This gives the protein CAISPTGPEEKLFF.

The gene calls are TRBV6-5 and TRBJ2-7; TRBD2 aligns across 8 bases. V lost 6 bases to trimming and J lost 2 bases; unmatched junction nucleotides: 9. Germline CDR1 and CDR2: MNHEY and SVGAGI. The length of the CDR3 is 15 residues. The CDR3, as DNA: TGTGCCAGCAGGGTGACTAGCGAGATAGCCTACGAGCAGTACTTC. Protein sequence: CASRVTSEIAYEQYF.